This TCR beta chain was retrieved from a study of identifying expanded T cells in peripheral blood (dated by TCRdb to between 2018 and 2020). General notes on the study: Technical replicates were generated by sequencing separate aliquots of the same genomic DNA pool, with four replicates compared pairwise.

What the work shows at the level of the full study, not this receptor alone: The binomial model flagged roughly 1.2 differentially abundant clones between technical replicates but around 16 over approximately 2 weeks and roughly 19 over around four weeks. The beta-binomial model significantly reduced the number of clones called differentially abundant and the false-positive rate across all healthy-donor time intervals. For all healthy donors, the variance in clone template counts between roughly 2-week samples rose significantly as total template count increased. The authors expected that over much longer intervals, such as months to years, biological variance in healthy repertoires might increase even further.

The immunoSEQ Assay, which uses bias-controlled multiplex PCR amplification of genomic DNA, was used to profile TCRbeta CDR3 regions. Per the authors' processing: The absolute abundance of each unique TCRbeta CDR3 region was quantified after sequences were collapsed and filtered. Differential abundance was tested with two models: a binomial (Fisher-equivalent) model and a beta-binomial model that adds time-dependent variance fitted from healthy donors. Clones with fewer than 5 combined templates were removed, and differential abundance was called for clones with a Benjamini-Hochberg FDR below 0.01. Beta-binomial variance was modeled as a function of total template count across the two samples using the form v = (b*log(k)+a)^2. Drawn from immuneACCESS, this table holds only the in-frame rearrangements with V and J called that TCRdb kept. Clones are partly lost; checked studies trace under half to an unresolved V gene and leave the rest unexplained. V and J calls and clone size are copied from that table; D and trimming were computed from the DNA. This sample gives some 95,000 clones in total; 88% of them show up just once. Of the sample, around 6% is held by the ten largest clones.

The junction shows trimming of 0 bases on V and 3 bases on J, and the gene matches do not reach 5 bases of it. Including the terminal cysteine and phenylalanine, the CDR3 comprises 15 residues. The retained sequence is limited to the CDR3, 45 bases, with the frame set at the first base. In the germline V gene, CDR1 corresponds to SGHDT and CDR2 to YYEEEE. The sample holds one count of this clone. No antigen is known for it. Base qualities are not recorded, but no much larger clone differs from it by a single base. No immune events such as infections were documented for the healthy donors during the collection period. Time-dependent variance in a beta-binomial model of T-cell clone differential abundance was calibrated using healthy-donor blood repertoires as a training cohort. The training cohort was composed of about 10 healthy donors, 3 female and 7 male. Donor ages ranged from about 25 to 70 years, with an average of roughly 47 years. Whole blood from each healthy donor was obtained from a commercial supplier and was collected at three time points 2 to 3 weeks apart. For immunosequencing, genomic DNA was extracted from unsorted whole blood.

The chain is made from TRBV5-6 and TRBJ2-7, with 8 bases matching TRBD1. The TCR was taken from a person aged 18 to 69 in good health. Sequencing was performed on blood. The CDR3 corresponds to CASSLATGGGYEQYF. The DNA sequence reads TGTGCCAGCAGCTTGGCCACAGGGGGTGGCTACGAGCAGTACTTC.